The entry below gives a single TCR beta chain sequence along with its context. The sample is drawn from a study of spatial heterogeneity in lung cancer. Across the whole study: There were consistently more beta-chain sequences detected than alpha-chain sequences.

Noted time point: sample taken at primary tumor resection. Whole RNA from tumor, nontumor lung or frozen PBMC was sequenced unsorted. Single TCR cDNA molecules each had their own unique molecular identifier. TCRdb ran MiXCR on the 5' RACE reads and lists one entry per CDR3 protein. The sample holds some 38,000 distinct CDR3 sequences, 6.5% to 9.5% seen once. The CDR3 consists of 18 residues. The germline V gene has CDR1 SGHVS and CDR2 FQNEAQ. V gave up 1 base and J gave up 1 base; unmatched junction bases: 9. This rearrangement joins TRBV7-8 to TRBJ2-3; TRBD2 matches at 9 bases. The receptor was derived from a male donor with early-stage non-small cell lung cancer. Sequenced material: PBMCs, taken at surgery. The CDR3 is CASSLVVSGGWGTDTQYF. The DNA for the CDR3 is TGTGCCAGCAGCTTAGTTGTTAGCGGGGGATGGGGCACAGATACGCAGTATTTT.